This is a list of T cell receptor beta chains from one sample in a study of identical twins. TCRdb itself ran the 5' RACE reads through MiXCR, one entry per CDR3 protein. The sample carries 1.5 million to 2 million distinct CDR3 sequences, around a third recorded once. Sample: cord blood. The receptors derive from a newborn girl in good health. Each CDR3 is given with its conserved first and last residue. Each record gives: D gene, J gene, clone size, V gene, CDR3 protein, CDR3 DNA. The D gene is left open where the match is weak. Size values are once, few and many counts, or a class for expanded clones, and some rows have none.

NA,TRBJ2-1,few,TRBV27,CATSPQARYNEQFF,TGTGCCACCTCACCACAGGCCCGGTACAATGAGCAGTTCTTC
NA,TRBJ1-2,NA,TRBV6-1,CASRGDGGYGYTF,TGTGCCAGCAGGGGGGACGGAGGCTATGGCTACACCTTC
NA,TRBJ2-5,NA,TRBV19,CASKDLSGQETQYF,TGTGCCAGCAAAGACCTCAGCGGCCAAGAGACCCAGTACTTC
NA,TRBJ2-5,NA,TRBV12-3/TRBV12-4,CASSPFGRIQETQYF,TGTGCCAGCAGTCCGTTTGGTAGAATCCAAGAGACCCAGTACTTC
NA,TRBJ1-5,few,TRBV30,CACSRWMWPYSNQPQHF,TGTGCCTGTTCTCGTTGGATGTGGCCGTATAGCAATCAGCCCCAGCATTTT
NA,TRBJ2-1,NA,TRBV3-1,CASSQGAGVTYNEQFF,TGTGCCAGCAGCCAAGGTGCAGGGGTAACCTACAATGAGCAGTTCTTC
TRBD1,TRBJ1-1,few,TRBV5-5,CASSAGTGHEAFF,TGTGCCAGCAGCGCCGGGACAGGCCATGAAGCTTTCTTT
TRBD1,TRBJ2-7,few,TRBV6-5,CASSYGTGRHEQYF,TGTGCCAGCAGTTACGGGACAGGGAGGCACGAGCAGTACTTC
NA,TRBJ1-2,NA,TRBV11-2,CASSLEGELDYGYTF,TGTGCCAGCAGCTTAGAGGGGGAGCTAGACTATGGCTACACCTTC
NA,TRBJ2-3,few,TRBV9,CASSVAKTDTQYF,TGTGCCAGCAGCGTAGCTAAGACAGATACGCAGTATTTT
NA,TRBJ2-7,NA,TRBV10-3,CAISEARGSYEQYF,TGTGCCATCAGTGAGGCTCGGGGCTCCTACGAGCAGTACTTC
TRBD2,TRBJ2-1,few,TRBV5-1,CASSLDLAAQFF,TGCGCCAGCAGCTTGGACCTAGCGGCACAGTTCTTC
NA,TRBJ2-7,NA,TRBV20-1,CSASQAIDEQYF,TGCAGTGCTAGCCAGGCGATCGACGAGCAGTACTTC
NA,TRBJ2-7,few,TRBV20-1,CSARDSPPYEQYF,TGCAGTGCTAGAGACAGCCCCCCTTACGAGCAGTACTTC
NA,TRBJ1-1,NA,TRBV2,CASRPGPAGTEAFF,TGTGCCAGCAGGCCGGGACCGGCTGGAACTGAAGCTTTCTTT
NA,TRBJ1-6,few,TRBV12-3/TRBV12-4,CASSHRAYNSPLHF,TGTGCCAGCAGTCACAGGGCCTATAATTCACCCCTCCACTTT
NA,TRBJ2-7,few,TRBV12-3/TRBV12-4,CASSYRRRSYEQYF,TGTGCCAGCAGTTATCGGCGCCGCTCCTACGAGCAGTACTTC
NA,TRBJ1-1,NA,TRBV6-5,CASADRVNTEAFF,TGTGCCAGCGCCGACAGAGTGAACACTGAAGCTTTCTTT
NA,TRBJ1-2,many,TRBV6-6,CASSYSQGYDGYTF,TGTGCCAGCAGTTACTCACAGGGATACGATGGCTACACCTTC
NA,TRBJ2-1,few,TRBV20-1,CSARALPSSYNEQFF,TGCAGTGCTAGGGCTCTGCCAAGCTCCTACAATGAGCAGTTCTTC
NA,TRBJ1-2,NA,TRBV28,CASSSTAPPNYGYTF,TGTGCCAGCAGTTCTACGGCACCCCCTAACTATGGCTACACCTTC
NA,TRBJ1-5,few,TRBV20-1,CSARAPGVQPQHF,TGCAGTGCTAGGGCTCCAGGTGTGCAGCCCCAGCATTTT
TRBD1,TRBJ1-4,NA,TRBV4-2,CASSQMRQGFEKLFF,TGTGCCAGCAGCCAGATGAGACAGGGGTTTGAAAAACTGTTTTTT
NA,TRBJ2-1,NA,TRBV13,CASSENPSSDERFF,TGTGCCAGCAGCGAGAACCCTAGTAGCGATGAGCGGTTCTTC
NA,TRBJ2-7,NA,TRBV12-3/TRBV12-4,CASSSSQSRLYEQYF,NA
NA,TRBJ1-1,few,TRBV7-6,CASSLRVDRFTEAFF,TGTGCCAGCAGCTTACGCGTAGACAGATTCACTGAAGCTTTCTTT
NA,TRBJ1-2,few,TRBV27,CASSLYPGTSLMGYGYTF,TGTGCCAGCAGTTTATACCCCGGTACCTCTCTGATGGGCTATGGCTACACCTTC
NA,TRBJ2-1,many,TRBV20-1,CSARDGSSYNEQFF,TGCAGTGCTAGAGACGGGAGCTCCTACAATGAGCAGTTCTTC
TRBD1,TRBJ1-2,many,TRBV20-1,CSAREGQSYGYTF,TGCAGTGCTAGAGAGGGACAGAGCTATGGCTACACCTTC
NA,TRBJ1-5,NA,TRBV12-3/TRBV12-4,CASSSEGVRNQPQHF,TGTGCCAGCAGTTCGGAGGGGGTGCGCAATCAGCCCCAGCATTTT
TRBD1,TRBJ1-5,few,TRBV7-4,CASSLVSGQVYQPQHF,TGTGCCAGCAGCTTAGTATCCGGACAGGTTTATCAGCCCCAGCATTTT
TRBD2,TRBJ2-4,NA,TRBV20-1,CSGRWGGAKNIQYF,TGCAGCGGGCGGTGGGGGGGAGCCAAAAACATTCAGTACTTC
NA,TRBJ2-7,many,TRBV12-3/TRBV12-4,CASSQGTATYEQYF,TGTGCCAGCAGCCAAGGGACGGCTACTTACGAGCAGTACTTC
NA,TRBJ2-7,NA,TRBV2,CASSRDKTYNEQYF,TGTGCCAGCAGCCGGGACAAAACCTACAATGAGCAGTACTTC
NA,TRBJ2-7,NA,TRBV5-1,CASSLRSGSKSYEQYF,TGCGCCAGCAGCTTGCGTTCCGGGAGCAAGTCCTACGAGCAGTACTTC
TRBD1,TRBJ1-1,NA,TRBV6-5,CASSNGTGGTEAFF,TGTGCCAGCAGCAACGGGACAGGGGGCACTGAAGCTTTCTTT
NA,TRBJ1-2,NA,TRBV28,CAGSPKQGWLKGYTF,TGTGCCGGCAGCCCAAAACAGGGATGGTTAAAGGGCTACACCTTC
TRBD2,TRBJ2-5,few,TRBV9,CASSVASGGRKGFNEQYF,TGTGCCAGCAGCGTAGCCAGCGGGGGCCGCAAAGGTTTCAATGAGCAGTACTTC
TRBD1,TRBJ1-1,NA,TRBV5-1,CASNRGGDTEAFF,TGCGCCAGTAACAGGGGCGGTGACACTGAAGCTTTCTTT
NA,TRBJ2-3,NA,TRBV5-1,CASSLVAGGVRGTDTQYF,TGCGCCAGCAGCTTGGTGGCCGGTGGGGTGAGGGGCACAGATACGCAGTATTTT
NA,TRBJ1-5,few,TRBV12-3/TRBV12-4,CATAPGLGQPQHF,TGTGCCACCGCCCCGGGGCTTGGTCAGCCCCAGCATTTT
TRBD1,TRBJ1-4,few,TRBV4-2,CASCEDRGPEKLFF,TGTGCCAGCTGCGAAGACAGGGGGCCTGAAAAACTGTTTTTT
NA,TRBJ2-5,few,TRBV5-1,CASSPTDSEETQYF,TGCGCCAGCAGCCCCACGGACTCCGAAGAGACCCAGTACTTC
NA,TRBJ2-5,NA,TRBV9,CASSVGDQLQETQYF,TGTGCCAGCAGCGTAGGGGACCAACTCCAAGAGACCCAGTACTTC
NA,TRBJ2-7,NA,TRBV19,CASSISTGYYNEQYF,TGTGCCAGTAGTATATCGACCGGGTACTACAATGAGCAGTACTTC
TRBD1,TRBJ2-7,few,TRBV5-1,CASSVTGTEAYEQYF,TGCGCCAGCAGCGTCACCGGGACAGAAGCCTACGAGCAGTACTTC
NA,TRBJ2-3,few,TRBV20-1,CSAADVATDTQYF,TGCAGTGCCGCCGATGTGGCTACAGATACGCAGTATTTT